The 10 T cell receptor beta chains reported below all come from one sample, sequenced in a study of tumor-infiltrating lymphocytes in primary liver carcinoma. From about 20-30 mg of unsorted bulk tissue, DNA and RNA were co-extracted together. With a constant-region primer, TCR beta cDNA was made from 500 ng of total RNA. Researchers made the TCR beta libraries by running three nested multiplex PCR rounds with slightly modified ARM-PCR. Rounds one and two of PCR, each of about 10 cycles, were primed with TRBV1-TRBV30 forward primers and a C-beta reverse primer. Via MiXCR, TCRdb re-called the multiplex PCR reads, giving one row per CDR3 protein. The table lists about 78,000 distinct CDR3 sequences, about 64% of them singletons. The sequencing input was liver tumor tissue from sampling region 4. The subset here: tumor region T4, right-lateral pole. The receptors shown here come from an older woman with primary liver carcinoma and hepatitis B virus infection.

The V and J genes are TRBV29-1 and TRBJ2-7; the match to TRBD1 covers 11 bases. The CDR3 has 13 amino acids. Per the germline V gene, CDR1 is SQVTM and CDR2 is ANQGSEA. The CDR3 coding sequence is TGCATTGCTAGGACAGGGGGCGAATATGAGCAGTACTTC. Its translation: CIARTGGEYEQYF.

About this clonotype: The junction departs from the called germline gene at one end, perhaps through a read error. The genes are TRBV12-3 or TRBV12-4 and TRBJ2-7, with no clear D. The CDR3 is 14 amino acids. CDR3 DNA: TGTGCCAGCAGTTTAGTTGCTGGGTCCTACGAACAGTACTTC. Protein: CASSLVAGSYEQYF.

This clonotype has a count of ten or more. The V gene is TRBV12-3 or TRBV12-4, the J gene TRBJ2-4; D unclear. The CDR3 is 14 residues long. With 8 bases removed from V and 0 bases from J, the gap between germline ends came to 11 bases. This chain's CDR3 is CASSITIAKNIQYF. CDR3 nucleotide sequence: TGTGCCAGCTCTATTACAATAGCCAAAAACATTCAGTACTTC.

On this clonotype itself: Compared with germline, one end of the junction differs, possibly owing to a read error. The rearrangement joins TRBV6-5 to TRBJ1-2, with TRBD1 matching 7 bases. The CDR3 loop spans 13 amino acids. Per germline, CDR1 MNHEY and CDR2 SVGAGI. The CDR3 protein is CASNSDRVYGYIF. CDR3 nucleotide sequence: TGTGCCAGCAATTCCGACAGGGTTTATGGCTACATCTTC.

In its sample, this clonotype was seen many times. The genes are TRBV28 and TRBJ1-2; D call uncertain. The CDR3 extends over 14 amino acids. The germline V gene encodes CDR1 MDHEN and CDR2 SYDVKM. V dropped 7 bases and J dropped 0 bases, with 12 bases sitting between them. The CDR3 loop reads CASIRQRANYGYTF. In nucleotides, the CDR3 is TGTGCCAGCATAAGGCAGAGAGCTAACTATGGCTACACCTTC.

Notes on this clonotype: No conserved phenylalanine or tryptophan ends this CDR3, so it is likely a read error. This rearrangement joins TRBV7-3 to TRBJ2-2, with D possibly matching TRBD2 (6 bases). V was shortened by 6 bases and J by 3 bases, with 11 bases between the two germline ends. CDR1 and CDR2 from the germline V gene are SGHTA and FQGTGA. The CDR3 is 14 residues long. This chain's CDR3 is CASRLTRDTGELFI. The CDR3 nucleotides read TGTGCCAGCAGGTTGACTAGGGACACCGGGGAGCTGTTTATT.

This clonotype was counted ten times or more. The V call is TRBV28, the J call TRBJ2-3, with TRBD1 matching over 7 bases. The CDR3 is 16 residues long. Germline V lookup: CDR1 MDHEN, CDR2 SYDVKM. J gave up 0 bases and V 5 bases, and 8 bases lay outside the gene matches. CDR3 DNA: TGTGCCAGCAGTACTCGACAGGGTCGAAGCACAGATACGCAGTATTTT. This translates into CASSTRQGRSTDTQYF.

The chain employs TRBV11-2 and TRBJ2-7; D is unresolved. Germline CDR1 reads SGHAT; CDR2 reads FQNNGV. The CDR3 loop spans 16 amino acids. Trimming pared 4 bases from V and 3 bases from J, leaving 19 bases between. The DNA for the CDR3 is TGTGCCAGCAGCTCCTTAACCTCTGGGTCCATCTACGAGCAGTACTTC. It is translated as CASSSLTSGSIYEQYF. Full variable domain (rest looked up from reference TRBV11-2 and TRBJ2-7): EAGVAQSPRYKIIEKRQSVAFWCNPISGHATLYWYQQILGQGPKLLIQFQNNGVVDDSQLPKDRFSAERLKGVDSTLKIQPAKLEDSAVYLCASSSLTSGSIYEQYFGPGTRLTVT.

This chain connects TRBV12-3 or TRBV12-4 to TRBJ2-2; D perhaps matches TRBD2 (7 bases). V gave up 8 bases and J gave up 0 bases, with 16 bases separating them. The CDR3 runs to 16 residues. CDR3 coding DNA: TGTGCCAGCGGTCAGGGGAGGGGATCGAACACCGGGGAGCTGTTTTTT. It yields the protein CASGQGRGSNTGELFF.

A note on this clonotype: A read error is possible here, since a much larger clone lies one base away. V is TRBV11-3 and J is TRBJ2-5; the D gene could be TRBD1 or TRBD2 (5 bases each). There are 16 residues in the CDR3. Looked up from germline, CDR1 is SGHNT and CDR2 is YENEEA. The DNA for the CDR3 is TGTGCCAGCAGCTTAGTCCCTGGGGGTGCCCAAGAGACCCGGTACTTC. It yields the protein CASSLVPGGAQETRYF.